This T cell receptor beta chain was retrieved from a study of Ad26.COV2.S vaccination and SARS-CoV-2 variants. Looking at the study overall: Vaccine-arm donor from the placebo-controlled COV1001 Ad26.COV2.S trial. Into the muscle, Ad26.COV2.S was dosed once or twice, 56 days apart.

Of note for this clone: Antigen: not known. Other DNA sequences from this sample encode an identical CDR3 as well.

The sample's treatment: some 20 received Ad26.COV2.S at low or high dose, single or two shots; about 5 received placebo; per-sample allocation not given. The study sampled participants on day 63 after the first vaccine or placebo injection. TCRdb keeps only in-frame clones here, not all; method: immunoSEQ multiplex PCR. This table has some 340,000 clones, around 84% appearing once. The ends were cut back, 1 base at V and 1 base at J, with 5 bases in the middle. The CDR3 has 13 amino acids. Looked up from germline, CDR1 is SGHTA and CDR2 is FQGNSA. Study results and caveats: Vaccinees displayed broader spike-specific TCR repertoires than placebo recipients.

The specimen was peripheral blood, collected in a trial of Ad26.COV2.S vaccine versus placebo. The source is a person between 18 and 65 years old who received the Ad26.COV2.S COVID-19 vaccine or a placebo. This chain joins TRBV7-2 and TRBJ2-7; no reliable D call. The CDR3: CASSLERSYEQYF. Written as DNA, the CDR3 is TGTGCCAGCAGCTTAGAAAGATCCTACGAGCAGTACTTC. The whole variable domain, remainder taken from reference TRBV7-2 and TRBJ2-7, is GAGVSQSPSNKVTEKGKDVELRCDPISGHTALYWYRQSLGQGLEFLIYFQGNSAPDKSGLPSDRFSAERTGGSVSTLTIQRTQQEDSAVYLCASSLERSYEQYFGPGTRLTVT.